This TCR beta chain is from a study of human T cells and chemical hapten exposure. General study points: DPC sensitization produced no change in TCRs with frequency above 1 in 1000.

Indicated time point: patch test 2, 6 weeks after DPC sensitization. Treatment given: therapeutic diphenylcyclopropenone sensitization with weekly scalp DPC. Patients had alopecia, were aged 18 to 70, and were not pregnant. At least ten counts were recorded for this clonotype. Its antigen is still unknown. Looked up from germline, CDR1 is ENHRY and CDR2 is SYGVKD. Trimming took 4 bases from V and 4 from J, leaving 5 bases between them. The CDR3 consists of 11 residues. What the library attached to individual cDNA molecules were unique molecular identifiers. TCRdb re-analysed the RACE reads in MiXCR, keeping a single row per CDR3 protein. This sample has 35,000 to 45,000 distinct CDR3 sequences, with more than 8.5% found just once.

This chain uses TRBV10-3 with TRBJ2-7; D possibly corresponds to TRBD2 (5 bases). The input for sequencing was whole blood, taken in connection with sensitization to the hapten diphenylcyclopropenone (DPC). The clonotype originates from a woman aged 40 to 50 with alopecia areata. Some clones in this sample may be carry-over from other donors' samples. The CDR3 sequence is CAISAGYEQYF. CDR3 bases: TGTGCCATCAGTGCGGGGTACGAGCAGTACTTC.